This entry concerns a single T cell receptor beta chain. Its antigen is unknown. These data belong to a study of CD8+ T cells in alopecia areata. Study as a whole: Tofacitinib dosing lasted 6 to 18 months, which was then followed by 6 months off drug.

As the sequencing template, cDNA was produced by extracting RNA and reverse transcribing it. The protocol was immunoSEQ multiplex PCR, while the TCRdb copy is restricted to in-frame clones and leaves out a portion. This table has 150,000 to 200,000 clones, roughly 50% appearing once. The treatment here: oral pan-JAK inhibitor, 5-10 mg twice daily. Broader study findings: Scalp clonality and expanded CD8+ clones among the top 100 were significantly decreased by tofacitinib. Many expanded lesional clones persisted in scalp and blood during tofacitinib treatment.

Germline V lookup: CDR1 SGHDT, CDR2 YYEEEE. With 4 bases clipped from V and 5 bases from J, the junction kept 7 bases outside the gene matches. The CDR3 totals 14 residues. This specimen was CD4+ T cells sorted from blood, taken between weeks 55 and 65, from a patient treated with tofacitinib. This TCR was sampled from a human donor with alopecia areata. The V and J genes are TRBV5-6 and TRBJ1-2; 8 bases align to TRBD1. The CDR3 sequence is CASSRGQGLYGYTF. As DNA, the CDR3 is TGTGCCAGCAGCAGAGGACAGGGACTTTATGGCTACACCTTC.